This T cell receptor (beta chain) was sequenced in a study of tumor-infiltrating lymphocytes in primary liver carcinoma. The CDR3 extends over 20 amino acids. With respect to this clonotype: A much larger clone differs by one base, so this may be a read error.

TCR beta cDNA came from around 500 ng total RNA, primed with a constant-region primer. The TCR beta library was amplified through three nested multiplex PCR rounds in a modified ARM-PCR procedure. TRBV1-TRBV30 forward primers and a C-beta reverse primer were used in the first two PCR rounds, which each ran for approximately 10 cycles. MiXCR, applied by TCRdb to the multiplex PCR reads, yields one record per CDR3 protein. This sample has 90,000 to 150,000 distinct CDR3 sequences, with 55% to 70% found just once. Co-extraction of both nucleic acids (RNA and DNA) used roughly 18-32 mg of unsorted bulk tissue.

This sequence was found in a woman aged 55-70 years with primary liver carcinoma and hepatitis B virus infection. The chain uses TRBV21-1 and TRBJ2-3; TRBD2 reflects the table's D call only, with no check against the DNA. TRBV21-1 is classified as a pseudogene. The sequencing sample was made of tumor-adjacent normal liver tissue. CDR3 sequence: CASSEGLLEGGGSGTDTQYF. The DNA of the CDR3 is TGTGCCAGCAGCGAAGGCCTACTAGAGGGAGGTGGGAGTGGCACAGATACGCAGTATTTT.